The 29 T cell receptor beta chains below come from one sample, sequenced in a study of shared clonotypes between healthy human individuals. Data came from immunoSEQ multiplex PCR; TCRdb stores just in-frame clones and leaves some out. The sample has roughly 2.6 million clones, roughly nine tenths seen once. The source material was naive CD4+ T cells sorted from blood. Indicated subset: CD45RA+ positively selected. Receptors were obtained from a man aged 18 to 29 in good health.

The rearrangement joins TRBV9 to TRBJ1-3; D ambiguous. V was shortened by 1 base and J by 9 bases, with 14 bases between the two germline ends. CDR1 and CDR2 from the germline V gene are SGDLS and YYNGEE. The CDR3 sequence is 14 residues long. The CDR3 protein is CASSVTFQVGTIYF. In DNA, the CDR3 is TGTGCCAGCAGCGTAACTTTCCAAGTCGGCACCATATATTTT.

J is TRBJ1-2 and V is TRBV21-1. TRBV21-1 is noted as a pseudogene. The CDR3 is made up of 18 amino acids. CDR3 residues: CASANRPMGFGSQYGYTF. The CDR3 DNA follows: TGTGCCAGCGCAAACCGCCCAATGGGATTTGGATCCCAGTATGGCTACACCTTC.

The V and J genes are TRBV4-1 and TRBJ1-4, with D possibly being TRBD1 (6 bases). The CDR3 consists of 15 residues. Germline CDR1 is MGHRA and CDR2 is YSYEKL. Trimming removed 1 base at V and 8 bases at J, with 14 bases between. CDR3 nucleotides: TGCGCCAGCAGCCAAGCGTTGCAGGGGTCGGAAAAACTGTTTTTT. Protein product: CASSQALQGSEKLFF.

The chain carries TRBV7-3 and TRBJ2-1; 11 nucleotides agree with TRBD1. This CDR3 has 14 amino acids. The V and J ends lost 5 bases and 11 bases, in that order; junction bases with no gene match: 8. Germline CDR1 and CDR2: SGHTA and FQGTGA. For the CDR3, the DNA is TGTGCCAGCAGCCCACCGGGACAGGGGGAAAAGCAGTTCTTC. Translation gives CASSPPGQGEKQFF.

The CDR3 region has the DNA TGTGCCAGTAGTCCTACTCGGGACAGCGTCATTTATGGCTACACCTTC. It translates to CASSPTRDSVIYGYTF. The V gene is TRBV19, the J gene TRBJ1-2; 7 bases match TRBD1. Germline CDR1 is LNHDA and CDR2 is SQIVND (reference sequence). The V gene end was trimmed by 5 bases and the J gene end by 5 bases; junction bases not matched to a gene: 14. This CDR3 has 16 amino acids.

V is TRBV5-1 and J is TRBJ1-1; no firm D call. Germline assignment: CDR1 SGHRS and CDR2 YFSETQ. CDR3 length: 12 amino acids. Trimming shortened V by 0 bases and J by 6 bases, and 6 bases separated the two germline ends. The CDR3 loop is CASSLGYSEAFF. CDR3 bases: TGCGCCAGCAGCTTGGGGTATTCTGAAGCTTTCTTT. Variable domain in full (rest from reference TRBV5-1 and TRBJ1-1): KAGVTQTPRYLIKTRGQQVTLSCSPISGHRSVSWYQQTPGQGLQFLFEYFSETQRNKGNFPGRFSGRQFSNSRSEMNVSTLELGDSALYLCASSLGYSEAFFGQGTRLTVV.

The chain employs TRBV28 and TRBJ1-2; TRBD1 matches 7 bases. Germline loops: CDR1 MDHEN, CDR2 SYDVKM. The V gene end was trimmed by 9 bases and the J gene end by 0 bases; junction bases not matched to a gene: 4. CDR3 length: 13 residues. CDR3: CASEGQSNYGYTF. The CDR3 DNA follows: TGTGCCAGTGAGGGACAGTCTAACTATGGCTACACCTTC.

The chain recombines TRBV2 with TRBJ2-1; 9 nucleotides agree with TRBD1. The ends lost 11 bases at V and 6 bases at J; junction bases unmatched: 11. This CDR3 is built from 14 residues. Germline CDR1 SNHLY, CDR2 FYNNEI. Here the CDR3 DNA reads TGTGCCCTCTCGGCCCGGGACAGGGCCAATGAGCAGTTCTTC. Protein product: CALSARDRANEQFF.

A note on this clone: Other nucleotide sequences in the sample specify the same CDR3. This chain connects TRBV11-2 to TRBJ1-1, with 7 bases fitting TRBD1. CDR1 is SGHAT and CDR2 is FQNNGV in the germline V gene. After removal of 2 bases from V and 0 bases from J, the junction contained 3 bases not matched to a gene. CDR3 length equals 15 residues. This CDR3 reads CASSLTGAVNTEAFF. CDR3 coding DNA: TGTGCCAGCAGCTTAACAGGGGCGGTGAACACTGAAGCTTTCTTT. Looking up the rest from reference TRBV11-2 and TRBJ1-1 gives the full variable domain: EAGVAQSPRYKIIEKRQSVAFWCNPISGHATLYWYQQILGQGPKLLIQFQNNGVVDDSQLPKDRFSAERLKGVDSTLKIQPAKLEDSAVYLCASSLTGAVNTEAFFGQGTRLTVV.

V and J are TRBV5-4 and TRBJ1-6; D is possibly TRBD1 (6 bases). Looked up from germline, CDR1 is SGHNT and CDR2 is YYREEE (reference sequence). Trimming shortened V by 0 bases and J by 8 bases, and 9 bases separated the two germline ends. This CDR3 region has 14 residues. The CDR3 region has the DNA TGTGCCAGCAGCTTGGGAGGGGGGGATTCACCCCTCCACTTT. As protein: CASSLGGGDSPLHF.

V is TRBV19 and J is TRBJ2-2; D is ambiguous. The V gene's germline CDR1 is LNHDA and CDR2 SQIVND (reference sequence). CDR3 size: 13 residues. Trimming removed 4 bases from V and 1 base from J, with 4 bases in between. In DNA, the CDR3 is TGTGCCAGTAGTAATCAGAACACCGGGGAGCTGTTTTTT. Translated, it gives CASSNQNTGELFF.

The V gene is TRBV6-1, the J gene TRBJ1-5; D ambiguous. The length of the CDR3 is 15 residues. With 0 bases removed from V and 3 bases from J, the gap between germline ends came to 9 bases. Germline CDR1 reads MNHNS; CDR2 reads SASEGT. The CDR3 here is CASSEALGTNQPQHF. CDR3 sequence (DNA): TGTGCCAGCAGTGAAGCGCTGGGCACCAATCAGCCCCAGCATTTT.

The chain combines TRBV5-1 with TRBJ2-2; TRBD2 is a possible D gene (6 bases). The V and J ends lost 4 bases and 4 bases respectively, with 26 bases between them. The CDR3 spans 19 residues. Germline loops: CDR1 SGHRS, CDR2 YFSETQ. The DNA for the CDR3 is TGCGCCAGCAGCGGACCATCGGGAAGCGGGCCTTTGTCCACCGGGGAGCTGTTTTTT. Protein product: CASSGPSGSGPLSTGELFF.

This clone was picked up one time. The CDR3 reads CASSLAEPAWPSYEQYF. CDR3 bases: TGTGCCAGCAGCTTGGCCGAGCCCGCTTGGCCCTCCTACGAGCAGTACTTC. The rearrangement links TRBV5-5 to TRBJ2-7; D unclear. This CDR3 region has 17 residues. Trimming pared 0 bases from V and 0 bases from J, leaving 16 bases between. From germline, CDR1 is SGHKS and CDR2 YYEKEE (reference sequence).

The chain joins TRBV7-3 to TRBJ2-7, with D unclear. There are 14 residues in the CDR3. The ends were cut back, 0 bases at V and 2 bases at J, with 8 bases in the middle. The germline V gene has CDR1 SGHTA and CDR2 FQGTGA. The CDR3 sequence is CASSLTEGPYEQYF. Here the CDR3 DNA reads TGTGCCAGCAGCTTAACGGAAGGGCCCTACGAGCAGTACTTC.

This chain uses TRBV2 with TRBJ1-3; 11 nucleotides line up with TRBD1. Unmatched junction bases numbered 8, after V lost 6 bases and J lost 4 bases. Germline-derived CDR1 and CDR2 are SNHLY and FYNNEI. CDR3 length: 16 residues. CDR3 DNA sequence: TGTGCCAGCAGAGACCGGACAGGGGGCGGGGGAAACACCATATATTTT. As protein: CASRDRTGGGGNTIYF.

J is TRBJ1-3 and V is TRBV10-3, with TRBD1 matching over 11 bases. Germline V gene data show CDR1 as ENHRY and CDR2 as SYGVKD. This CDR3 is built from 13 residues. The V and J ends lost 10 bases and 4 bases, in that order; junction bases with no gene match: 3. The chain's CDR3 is CATDRGPGNTIYF. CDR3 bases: TGTGCCACGGACAGGGGGCCCGGAAACACCATATATTTT.

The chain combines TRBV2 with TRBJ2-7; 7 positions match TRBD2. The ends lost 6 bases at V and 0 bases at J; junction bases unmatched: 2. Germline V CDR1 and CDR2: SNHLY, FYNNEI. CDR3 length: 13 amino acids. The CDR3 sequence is CASRGGNSYEQYF. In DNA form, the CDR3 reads TGTGCCAGCAGGGGGGGGAACTCCTACGAGCAGTACTTC.

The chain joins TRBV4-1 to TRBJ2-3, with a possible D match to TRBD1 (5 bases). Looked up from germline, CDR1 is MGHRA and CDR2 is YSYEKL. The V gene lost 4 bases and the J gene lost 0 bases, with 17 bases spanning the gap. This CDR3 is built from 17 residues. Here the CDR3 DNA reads TGCGCCAGCAGCCGGAGCCCGGACATCCCTAGCACAGATACGCAGTATTTT. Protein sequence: CASSRSPDIPSTDTQYF.

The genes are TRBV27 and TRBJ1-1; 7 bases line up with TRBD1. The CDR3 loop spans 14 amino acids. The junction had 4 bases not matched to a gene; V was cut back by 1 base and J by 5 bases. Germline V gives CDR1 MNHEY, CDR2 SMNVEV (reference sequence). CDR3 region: CASSLYPRGTEAFF. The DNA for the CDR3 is TGTGCCAGCAGTTTATACCCCAGGGGGACTGAAGCTTTCTTT.

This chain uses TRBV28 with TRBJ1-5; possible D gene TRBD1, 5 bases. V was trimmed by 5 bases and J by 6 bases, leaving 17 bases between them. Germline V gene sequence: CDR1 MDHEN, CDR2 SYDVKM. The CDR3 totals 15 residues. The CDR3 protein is CASSPPRGVSQPQHF. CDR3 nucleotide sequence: TGTGCCAGCAGTCCCCCTCGGGGGGTAAGTCAGCCCCAGCATTTT.

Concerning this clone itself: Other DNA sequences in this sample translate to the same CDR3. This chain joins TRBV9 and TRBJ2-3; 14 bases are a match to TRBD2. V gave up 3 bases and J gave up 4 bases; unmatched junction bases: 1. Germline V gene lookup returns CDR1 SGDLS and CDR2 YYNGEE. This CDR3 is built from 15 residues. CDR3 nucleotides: TGTGCCAGCAGCGGACTAGCGGGGGGGCCAGATACGCAGTATTTT. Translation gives CASSGLAGGPDTQYF.

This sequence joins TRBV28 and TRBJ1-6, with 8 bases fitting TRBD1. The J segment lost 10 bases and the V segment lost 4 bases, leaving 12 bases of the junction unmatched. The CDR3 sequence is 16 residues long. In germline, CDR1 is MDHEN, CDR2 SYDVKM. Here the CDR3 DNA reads TGTGCCAGCAGTTCAGCCTGGACAGGGTTCGGGTCACCCCTCCACTTT. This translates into CASSSAWTGFGSPLHF.

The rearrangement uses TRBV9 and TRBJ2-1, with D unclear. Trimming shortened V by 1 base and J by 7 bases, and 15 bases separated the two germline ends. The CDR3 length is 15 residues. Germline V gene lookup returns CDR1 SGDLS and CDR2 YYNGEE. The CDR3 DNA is TGTGCCAGCAGCGTACGGTCCTCCCCCAGGAATGAGCAGTTCTTC. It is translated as CASSVRSSPRNEQFF.

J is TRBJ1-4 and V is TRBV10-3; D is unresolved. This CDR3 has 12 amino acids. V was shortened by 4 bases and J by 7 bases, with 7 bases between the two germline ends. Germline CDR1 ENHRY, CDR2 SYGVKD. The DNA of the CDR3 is TGTGCCATCAGTGGACCCAGTGAAAAACTGTTTTTT. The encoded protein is CAISGPSEKLFF.

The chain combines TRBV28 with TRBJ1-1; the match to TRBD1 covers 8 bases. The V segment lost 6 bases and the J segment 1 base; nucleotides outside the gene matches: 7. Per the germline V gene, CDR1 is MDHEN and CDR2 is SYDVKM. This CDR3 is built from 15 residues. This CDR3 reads CASSSGGNGNTEAFF. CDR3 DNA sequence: TGTGCCAGCAGCTCAGGGGGCAATGGGAACACTGAAGCTTTCTTT.

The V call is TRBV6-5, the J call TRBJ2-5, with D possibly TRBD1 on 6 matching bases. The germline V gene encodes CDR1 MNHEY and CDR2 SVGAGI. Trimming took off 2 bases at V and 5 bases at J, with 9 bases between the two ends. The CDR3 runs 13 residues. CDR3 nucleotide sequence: TGTGCCAGCAGTTACCTACAGGGCGAGACCCAGTACTTC. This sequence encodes CASSYLQGETQYF.

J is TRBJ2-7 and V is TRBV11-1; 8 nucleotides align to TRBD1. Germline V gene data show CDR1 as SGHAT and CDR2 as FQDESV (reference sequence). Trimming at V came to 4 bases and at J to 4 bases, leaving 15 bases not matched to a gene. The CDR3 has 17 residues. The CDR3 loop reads CASSYRDRPSPRYEQYF. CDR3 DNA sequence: TGTGCCAGCAGCTACCGGGACAGGCCATCACCGAGGTACGAGCAGTACTTC.

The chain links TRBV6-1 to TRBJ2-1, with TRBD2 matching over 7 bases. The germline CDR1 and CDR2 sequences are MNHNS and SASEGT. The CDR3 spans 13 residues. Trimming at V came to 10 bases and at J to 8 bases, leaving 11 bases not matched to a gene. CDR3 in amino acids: CATSRSGAYEQFF. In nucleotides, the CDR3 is TGTGCCACCTCGAGGAGCGGGGCGTATGAGCAGTTCTTC.